These T cell receptor beta chains were read from a single sample in a study of cytomegalovirus exposure and HLA in healthy donors. The data were produced by immunoSEQ multiplex PCR, yet TCRdb's version contains in-frame clones alone and is incomplete. The sample lists 150,000 to 200,000 clones; roughly 88% were seen once. The sequenced sample was PBMCs. Receptor source: a man aged 18 to 30 in good health and CMV-seropositive. The CDR3 runs from the conserved cysteine through the conserved F or W. A D gene is named only where the DNA matches it firmly. Rows may omit the clone size; those that give it use once, few, many or a size class.

cdr3_aa: CASSEGQGNEQYF; cdr3_nt: TGTGCCAGCAGTGAGGGACAGGGCAACGAGCAGTACTTC; cdr3_length: 13; d_call: TRBD1; v_call: TRBV6-1; clone_size: .; j_call: TRBJ2-7
cdr3_aa: CASSPGGDGQPQHF; cdr3_nt: TGTGCCAGCAGCCCGGGGGGCGATGGTCAGCCCCAGCATTTT; cdr3_length: 14; d_call: .; v_call: TRBV27; clone_size: .; j_call: TRBJ1-5
cdr3_aa: CAISEDRIAGELFF; cdr3_nt: TGTGCCATCAGTGAGGACAGAATCGCCGGGGAGCTGTTTTTT; cdr3_length: 14; d_call: .; v_call: TRBV10-3; clone_size: .; j_call: TRBJ2-2
cdr3_aa: CASSQGGQGSTNEKLFF; cdr3_nt: TGCGCCAGCAGCCAAGGTGGACAGGGGTCGACTAATGAAAAACTGTTTTTT; cdr3_length: 17; d_call: TRBD1; v_call: TRBV4-1; clone_size: .; j_call: TRBJ1-4
cdr3_aa: CATTGGNWHQPQHF; cdr3_nt: TGTGCCACTACAGGGGGTAACTGGCATCAGCCCCAGCATTTT; cdr3_length: 14; d_call: TRBD1; v_call: TRBV19; clone_size: .; j_call: TRBJ1-5
cdr3_aa: CASSFRPGGSGANVLTF; cdr3_nt: TGCGCCAGCAGCTTTCGTCCAGGGGGCTCTGGGGCCAACGTCCTGACTTTC; cdr3_length: 17; d_call: TRBD1; v_call: TRBV5-1; clone_size: .; j_call: TRBJ2-6
cdr3_aa: CASSDFTEGMSEKLFF; cdr3_nt: TGTGCCAGCAGTGACTTCACTGAGGGTATGAGTGAAAAACTGTTTTTT; cdr3_length: 16; d_call: .; v_call: TRBV25-1; clone_size: .; j_call: TRBJ1-4
cdr3_aa: CSVAPNIPPSDISTDTQYF; cdr3_nt: TGCAGCGTTGCTCCGAATATTCCCCCCAGCGATATTAGCACAGATACGCAGTATTTT; cdr3_length: 19; d_call: .; v_call: TRBV29-1; clone_size: .; j_call: TRBJ2-3
cdr3_aa: CASSIGRGLSPLHF; cdr3_nt: TGTGCCAGTAGTATAGGCAGGGGGCTGTCACCCCTCCACTTT; cdr3_length: 14; d_call: TRBD1; v_call: TRBV19; clone_size: .; j_call: TRBJ1-6
cdr3_aa: CASSLMPGGGGTQYF; cdr3_nt: TGTGCCAGCAGCTTGATGCCGGGGGGGGGTGGTACGCAGTATTTT; cdr3_length: 15; d_call: TRBD2; v_call: TRBV5-8; clone_size: .; j_call: TRBJ2-3
cdr3_aa: CASSKARGRETQYF; cdr3_nt: TGTGCCAGCAGCAAAGCCAGGGGGCGAGAGACCCAGTACTTC; cdr3_length: 14; d_call: .; v_call: TRBV21-1; clone_size: .; j_call: TRBJ2-5
cdr3_aa: CASRTGAGYTF; cdr3_nt: TGTGCCAGCCGGACAGGGGCCGGCTACACCTTC; cdr3_length: 11; d_call: TRBD1; v_call: TRBV19; clone_size: .; j_call: TRBJ1-2
cdr3_aa: CASSFPGSYEQYF; cdr3_nt: TGTGCCAGCAGCTTCCCAGGTTCCTACGAGCAGTACTTC; cdr3_length: 13; d_call: .; v_call: TRBV7-6; clone_size: few; j_call: TRBJ2-7
cdr3_aa: CASIPDGGAAVEAFF; cdr3_nt: TGTGCCAGTATCCCGGACGGGGGGGCAGCCGTTGAAGCTTTCTTT; cdr3_length: 15; d_call: .; v_call: TRBV19; clone_size: .; j_call: TRBJ1-1
cdr3_aa: CASSEAPQSNQPQHF; cdr3_nt: TGTGCCAGCAGTGAAGCCCCACAGTCTAATCAGCCCCAGCATTTT; cdr3_length: 15; d_call: .; v_call: TRBV6-1; clone_size: once; j_call: TRBJ1-5
cdr3_aa: CAWAGAGNTEAFF; cdr3_nt: TGTGCCTGGGCGGGGGCCGGGAACACTGAAGCTTTCTTT; cdr3_length: 13; d_call: .; v_call: TRBV30; clone_size: .; j_call: TRBJ1-1
cdr3_aa: CASSYRPNTGELFF; cdr3_nt: TGTGCCAGCAGTTACCGTCCTAACACCGGGGAGCTGTTTTTT; cdr3_length: 14; d_call: .; v_call: TRBV6-6; clone_size: few; j_call: TRBJ2-2
cdr3_aa: CASSLGLHIRHQPQHF; cdr3_nt: TGTGCCAGCAGCTTGGGGCTGCACATTCGCCATCAGCCCCAGCATTTT; cdr3_length: 16; d_call: .; v_call: TRBV7-7; clone_size: once; j_call: TRBJ1-5
cdr3_aa: CASSQSRVNEQFF; cdr3_nt: TGTGCCAGCAGCCAGAGCAGGGTAAATGAGCAGTTCTTC; cdr3_length: 13; d_call: .; v_call: TRBV14; clone_size: .; j_call: TRBJ2-1
cdr3_aa: CASSPYFEAFF; cdr3_nt: TGTGCCAGCAGCCCCTATTTTGAAGCTTTCTTT; cdr3_length: 11; d_call: .; v_call: TRBV7-2; clone_size: .; j_call: TRBJ1-1
cdr3_aa: CSVALRGSGNTIYF; cdr3_nt: TGCAGCGTTGCCCTTCGAGGCTCTGGAAACACCATATATTTT; cdr3_length: 14; d_call: .; v_call: TRBV29-1; clone_size: .; j_call: TRBJ1-3
cdr3_aa: CASNPGLAGEQFF; cdr3_nt: TGTGCCAGTAATCCGGGACTAGCTGGTGAGCAGTTCTTC; cdr3_length: 13; d_call: TRBD2; v_call: TRBV19; clone_size: .; j_call: TRBJ2-1
cdr3_aa: CATSGRRGRQVHF; cdr3_nt: TGTGCCACCAGCGGGCGCAGGGGGCGACAAGTGCATTTT; cdr3_length: 13; d_call: TRBD1; v_call: TRBV15; clone_size: .; j_call: TRBJ1-3
cdr3_aa: CASSVARGNTGELFF; cdr3_nt: TGTGCCAGCAGCGTAGCTCGAGGGAACACCGGGGAGCTGTTTTTT; cdr3_length: 15; d_call: .; v_call: TRBV9; clone_size: .; j_call: TRBJ2-2
cdr3_aa: CASSTRRAGGSYAQYF; cdr3_nt: TGTGCCAGTAGTACCCGGCGAGCGGGGGGGTCCTACGCGCAGTACTTC; cdr3_length: 16; d_call: TRBD2; v_call: TRBV19; clone_size: .; j_call: TRBJ2-7
cdr3_aa: CASSSKEGGTDTQYF; cdr3_nt: TGTGCCAGCAGCTCAAAGGAAGGGGGAACAGATACGCAGTATTTT; cdr3_length: 15; d_call: .; v_call: TRBV7-9; clone_size: .; j_call: TRBJ2-3
cdr3_aa: CASSVEGGGETQYF; cdr3_nt: TGTGCCAGCAGCGTAGAGGGAGGAGGGGAGACCCAGTACTTC; cdr3_length: 14; d_call: .; v_call: TRBV9; clone_size: .; j_call: TRBJ2-5
cdr3_aa: CASSNREGGTDTQYF; cdr3_nt: TGTGCCAGCAGTAACCGGGAGGGGGGGACAGATACGCAGTATTTT; cdr3_length: 15; d_call: TRBD2; v_call: TRBV6-1; clone_size: .; j_call: TRBJ2-3
cdr3_aa: CASSMGQVVVGRETQYF; cdr3_nt: TGCGCCAGCAGTATGGGACAGGTAGTTGTCGGTCGAGAGACCCAGTACTTC; cdr3_length: 17; d_call: TRBD1; v_call: TRBV5-1; clone_size: .; j_call: TRBJ2-5
cdr3_aa: CASSIEDRFYSGNTIYF; cdr3_nt: TGTGCCAGTAGTATCGAGGACAGATTTTACTCTGGAAACACCATATATTTT; cdr3_length: 17; d_call: .; v_call: TRBV19; clone_size: once; j_call: TRBJ1-3
cdr3_aa: CASSLVGTDRVYEQYF; cdr3_nt: TGTGCCAGCAGCTTAGTGGGAACGGACAGGGTCTACGAGCAGTACTTC; cdr3_length: 16; d_call: TRBD1; v_call: TRBV13; clone_size: .; j_call: TRBJ2-7
cdr3_aa: CASSGQGSNYEQYF; cdr3_nt: TGTGCCAGCAGTGGCCAGGGTTCCAACTACGAGCAGTACTTC; cdr3_length: 14; d_call: .; v_call: TRBV2; clone_size: once; j_call: TRBJ2-7
cdr3_aa: CASSYSGVTNEKLFF; cdr3_nt: TGTGCCAGCAGTTACTCGGGCGTGACTAATGAAAAACTGTTTTTT; cdr3_length: 15; d_call: .; v_call: TRBV6-6; clone_size: .; j_call: TRBJ1-4
cdr3_aa: CASSKDRGRDTEAFF; cdr3_nt: TGTGCCAGTAGTAAGGACAGGGGGCGGGACACTGAAGCTTTCTTT; cdr3_length: 15; d_call: TRBD1; v_call: TRBV19; clone_size: .; j_call: TRBJ1-1
cdr3_aa: CSVATSLYTGELFF; cdr3_nt: TGCAGCGTTGCGACTAGCCTCTACACCGGGGAGCTGTTTTTT; cdr3_length: 14; d_call: TRBD2; v_call: TRBV29-1; clone_size: .; j_call: TRBJ2-2
cdr3_aa: CASREDTHALYGYTF; cdr3_nt: TGTGCCAGCAGAGAGGACACCCATGCCCTCTATGGCTACACCTTC; cdr3_length: 15; d_call: .; v_call: TRBV6-1; clone_size: .; j_call: TRBJ1-2
cdr3_aa: CASSQEYIGGGADEQFF; cdr3_nt: TGTGCCAGCAGCCAAGAGTACATAGGCGGGGGGGCCGATGAGCAGTTCTTC; cdr3_length: 17; d_call: TRBD2; v_call: TRBV14; clone_size: .; j_call: TRBJ2-1
cdr3_aa: CASSAQDTYGYTF; cdr3_nt: TGTGCCAGCAGTGCACAGGATACCTATGGCTACACCTTC; cdr3_length: 13; d_call: .; v_call: TRBV6-6; clone_size: .; j_call: TRBJ1-2
cdr3_aa: CAAGGGRAYEQYF; cdr3_nt: TGTGCCGCGGGAGGAGGCAGGGCCTACGAGCAGTACTTC; cdr3_length: 13; d_call: TRBD2; v_call: TRBV10-3; clone_size: .; j_call: TRBJ2-7
cdr3_aa: CALRGESTDTQYF; cdr3_nt: TGTGCCTTGCGGGGGGAGAGCACAGATACGCAGTATTTT; cdr3_length: 13; d_call: TRBD2; v_call: TRBV10-3; clone_size: .; j_call: TRBJ2-3
cdr3_aa: CASSLSGAGMNTEAFF; cdr3_nt: TGCGCCAGCAGCCTCTCGGGAGCCGGGATGAACACTGAAGCTTTCTTT; cdr3_length: 16; d_call: .; v_call: TRBV5-1; clone_size: .; j_call: TRBJ1-1
cdr3_aa: CASSARTGAGYTF; cdr3_nt: TGTGCCAGCAGCGCGAGGACAGGGGCCGGCTACACCTTC; cdr3_length: 13; d_call: TRBD1; v_call: TRBV9; clone_size: .; j_call: TRBJ1-2
cdr3_aa: CASRQTGEETQYF; cdr3_nt: TGTGCCAGCAGACAGACAGGGGAAGAGACCCAGTACTTC; cdr3_length: 13; d_call: TRBD1; v_call: TRBV27; clone_size: .; j_call: TRBJ2-5
cdr3_aa: CASSLPGQGSHEQYF; cdr3_nt: TGTGCCAGCAGCTTGCCGGGACAGGGGTCGCACGAGCAGTACTTC; cdr3_length: 15; d_call: TRBD1; v_call: TRBV11-3; clone_size: .; j_call: TRBJ2-7
cdr3_aa: CASSVGAVNNQPQHF; cdr3_nt: TGTGCCAGCAGCGTTGGGGCAGTAAACAATCAGCCCCAGCATTTT; cdr3_length: 15; d_call: .; v_call: TRBV9; clone_size: .; j_call: TRBJ1-5
cdr3_aa: CASSRRGGGNQPQHF; cdr3_nt: TGTGCCAGCAGCCGCCGAGGCGGCGGCAATCAGCCCCAGCATTTT; cdr3_length: 15; d_call: .; v_call: TRBV5-6; clone_size: .; j_call: TRBJ1-5
cdr3_aa: CASSAGTQKAYEQYF; cdr3_nt: TGTGCCAGCAGTGCCGGGACTCAGAAAGCCTACGAGCAGTACTTC; cdr3_length: 15; d_call: .; v_call: TRBV6-5; clone_size: .; j_call: TRBJ2-7
cdr3_aa: CASSFRRGQAGETQYF; cdr3_nt: TGTGCCAGCAGTTTCCGTCGAGGACAGGCGGGAGAGACCCAGTACTTC; cdr3_length: 16; d_call: TRBD1; v_call: TRBV27; clone_size: .; j_call: TRBJ2-5
cdr3_aa: CASSGLGQSYEQYF; cdr3_nt: TGTGCCAGCAGTGGACTCGGACAGAGTTACGAGCAGTACTTC; cdr3_length: 14; d_call: .; v_call: TRBV25-1; clone_size: .; j_call: TRBJ2-7
cdr3_aa: CASSVGWREAYEQYF; cdr3_nt: TGTGCCAGCAGCGTAGGGTGGAGGGAAGCCTACGAGCAGTACTTC; cdr3_length: 15; d_call: .; v_call: TRBV9; clone_size: .; j_call: TRBJ2-7
cdr3_aa: CASSGTVYGYTF; cdr3_nt: TGCGCCAGCAGCGGGACAGTCTATGGCTACACCTTC; cdr3_length: 12; d_call: TRBD1; v_call: TRBV5-1; clone_size: .; j_call: TRBJ1-2
cdr3_aa: CASSLSSRAHGYTF; cdr3_nt: TGTGCCAGCAGTTTATCGTCCAGGGCCCATGGCTACACCTTC; cdr3_length: 14; d_call: .; v_call: TRBV27; clone_size: .; j_call: TRBJ1-2
cdr3_aa: CASSSSILTPNYEQYF; cdr3_nt: TGTGCCAGCAGCTCCTCAATCCTTACACCGAACTACGAGCAGTACTTC; cdr3_length: 16; d_call: .; v_call: TRBV7-9; clone_size: .; j_call: TRBJ2-7
cdr3_aa: CASSETSGGQETQYF; cdr3_nt: TGCGCCAGCAGCGAAACTAGCGGGGGGCAAGAGACCCAGTACTTC; cdr3_length: 15; d_call: TRBD2; v_call: TRBV5-1; clone_size: .; j_call: TRBJ2-5
cdr3_aa: CASSPPLPSGTYEQYF; cdr3_nt: TGTGCCAGCAGCCCCCCATTACCGTCGGGGACCTACGAGCAGTACTTC; cdr3_length: 16; d_call: .; v_call: TRBV7-9; clone_size: once; j_call: TRBJ2-7